This TCR beta chain comes out of a study of T cell responses to AZD1222 COVID-19 vaccine. Study outcomes and limitations: White British donors predominated, females outnumbered males, and clonal diversity was possibly underestimated. Seropositive AZD1222 recipients at baseline numbered only five to seven. Vaccination with two AZD1222 doses was followed by a rise in Spike-specific TCR breadth and depth.

Remarks on this clone: Its antigen is unknown.

CDR3 length equals 17 residues. The V and J ends lost 2 bases and 3 bases, in that order; junction bases with no gene match: 9. Germline CDR1 and CDR2: LGHDT and YNNKEL (reference sequence). Some clones are missing from TCRdb's copy, which holds only in-frame ones; the method was immunoSEQ multiplex PCR. The table has about 210,000 clones, roughly 94% seen once; the top ten hold over 1.5%. This rearrangement joins TRBV3-1 (or the pseudogene TRBV3-2) to TRBJ2-3, with TRBD1 matching over 9 bases. The source was peripheral blood, collected 28 days after the second dose of the MenACWY control vaccine. This TCR was recovered from an adult who received the MenACWY meningococcal vaccine as a control. The CDR3 DNA sequence: TGTGCCAGCAGCCAAAGGCTTTCGGACAGGGGTACAGATACGCAGTATTTT. Translated, it gives CASSQRLSDRGTDTQYF.